Listed here are 28 T cell receptor beta chains from one sample, sequenced in a study of Ad26.COV2.S vaccination and SARS-CoV-2 variants. Data came from immunoSEQ multiplex PCR; TCRdb stores just in-frame clones and leaves some out. The data contain about 350,000 clones, about 85% of them singletons. Noted treatment: around 19 received Ad26.COV2.S at low or high dose, single or two shots; about 5 received placebo; per-sample allocation not given. It was on day 63 after the first vaccine or placebo injection that samples were taken. The sample here was peripheral blood, taken in a trial of Ad26.COV2.S vaccine versus placebo. These receptors all stem from a person between 18 and 60 years old who received the Ad26.COV2.S COVID-19 vaccine or a placebo.

In its sample, this clone was seen once. The J gene is TRBJ1-1, the V gene TRBV19, with D perhaps TRBD1 (5 bases). The CDR3 sequence is 15 residues long. Germline V lookup: CDR1 LNHDA, CDR2 SQIVND (reference sequence). Trimming removed 5 bases from V and 4 bases from J, with 17 bases in between. Written as DNA, the CDR3 is TGTGCCAGTAGTGAAGGGGAGGGGCATTTCACTGAAGCTTTCTTT. Protein: CASSEGEGHFTEAFF.

CDR3 amino acids: CASSHHGNQPQETQYF. The CDR3 region has the DNA TGTGCCAGCAGTCACCACGGGAACCAGCCACAAGAGACCCAGTACTTC. V gene TRBV28 combines with J gene TRBJ2-5, with D tentatively TRBD2 (5 bases). The germline CDR1 and CDR2 sequences are MDHEN and SYDVKM. CDR3 length: 16 residues. Trimming removed 5 bases from V and 2 bases from J, with 18 bases in between.

The chain is built from TRBV15 and TRBJ2-5; 10 bases line up with TRBD1. V lost 1 base and J lost 5; bases outside the gene matches: 10. Germline V lookup: CDR1 LNHNV, CDR2 YYDKDF (reference sequence). There are 17 residues in the CDR3. CDR3 loop: CATSRVPGQGSWETQYF. As DNA, the CDR3 is TGTGCCACCAGCAGAGTCCCGGGACAGGGGAGTTGGGAGACCCAGTACTTC.

This chain connects TRBV11-2 to TRBJ2-7; no clear D. Trimming left V 4 bases short and J 1 base short, with 8 bases between. Germline CDR1 reads SGHAT; CDR2 reads FQNNGV. The CDR3 totals 13 residues. The CDR3 here is CASSYLGSYEQYF. The CDR3 coding sequence is TGTGCCAGCAGCTACTTAGGTTCCTACGAGCAGTACTTC.

The chain links TRBV18 to TRBJ2-5, with 7 bases identical to TRBD2. The germline CDR1 and CDR2 sequences are KGHSH and LQKENI. The J segment lost 0 bases and the V segment lost 3 bases, leaving 7 bases of the junction unmatched. The CDR3 has 16 amino acids. CDR3: CASSPASGTNQETQYF. CDR3 nucleotide sequence: TGTGCCAGCTCACCCGCTAGCGGAACAAACCAAGAGACCCAGTACTTC.

The chain carries TRBV5-1 and TRBJ1-3; no firm D call. CDR1 SGHRS and CDR2 YFSETQ come from the germline V gene. The CDR3 loop spans 14 amino acids. Trimming stripped 2 bases from V and 0 bases from J, with 6 bases between. The CDR3 sequence: CASSFFHSGNTIYF. CDR3 nucleotide sequence: TGCGCCAGCAGCTTTTTTCACTCTGGAAACACCATATATTTT.

This clone was recorded only once. The V and J genes are TRBV12-5 and TRBJ2-5, with unresolved D. Germline CDR1 LGHNT, CDR2 FRNRAP. Trimming removed 0 bases at V and 5 bases at J, with 10 bases between. The CDR3 runs to 14 residues. CDR3 DNA sequence: TGTGCTAGTGGTTTGGTATTACCTGGGGAGACCCAGTACTTC. Its protein is CASGLVLPGETQYF. Full variable domain (rest looked up from reference TRBV12-5 and TRBJ2-5): DARVTQTPRHKVTEMGQEVTMRCQPILGHNTVFWYRQTMMQGLELLAYFRNRAPLDDSGMPKDRFSAEMPDATLATLKIQPSEPRDSAVYFCASGLVLPGETQYFGPGTRLLVL.

The V and J genes are TRBV7-9 and TRBJ2-7; D possibly corresponds to TRBD1 (5 bases). Germline-derived CDR1 and CDR2 are SEHNR and FQNEAQ (reference sequence). The CDR3 length is 13 residues. V gave up 5 bases and J gave up 3 bases, with 11 bases separating them. The CDR3 spells CASSPGSRYEQYF. The DNA for the CDR3 is TGTGCCAGCAGCCCAGGGTCACGCTACGAGCAGTACTTC. The complete variable domain, with remaining parts taken from reference TRBV7-9 and TRBJ2-7, reads DTGVSQNPRHKITKRGQNVTFRCDPISEHNRLYWYRQTLGQGPEFLTYFQNEAQLEKSRLLSDRFSAERPKGSFSTLEIQRTEQGDSAMYLCASSPGSRYEQYFGPGTRLTVT.

V gene TRBV30 combines with J gene TRBJ1-4; no definite D call. V was clipped by 1 base and J by 8 bases, with 5 bases between them. Germline CDR1 reads GTSNPN; CDR2 reads SVGIG (reference sequence). CDR3 size: 11 residues. This CDR3 reads CAWSDTEKLFF. DNA of the CDR3: TGTGCCTGGAGTGACACAGAAAAACTGTTTTTT.

The chain carries TRBV2 and TRBJ1-5; TRBD1 agrees at 9 bases. The germline V gene has CDR1 SNHLY and CDR2 FYNNEI. CDR3 size: 14 residues. Unmatched junction bases numbered 4, after V lost 6 bases and J lost 4 bases. In DNA form, the CDR3 reads TGTGCCAGCAGCCCGGGACAGGGAAATCAGCCCCAGCATTTT. It is translated as CASSPGQGNQPQHF.

This chain links TRBV27 with TRBJ2-6; TRBD2 agrees at 7 bases. The CDR3 has 19 residues. V was pared by 6 bases and J by 2 bases, with 16 bases of the junction left unmatched. Per germline, CDR1 MNHEY and CDR2 SMNVEV (reference sequence). In DNA, the CDR3 is TGTGCCAGCAGCCTAGGGGCTAGCGGTCCCGGGGCTGGGGCCAACGTCCTGACTTTC. It codes for CASSLGASGPGAGANVLTF.

The chain carries TRBV9 and TRBJ2-7; TRBD1 might be the D (6 bases). With 3 bases removed from V and 3 bases from J, the gap between germline ends came to 13 bases. Germline V gene lookup returns CDR1 SGDLS and CDR2 YYNGEE. The CDR3 sequence is 14 residues long. Written as DNA, the CDR3 is TGTGCCAGCAGCGCAGCGGACAGAATCTACGAGCAGTACTTC. Its translation is CASSAADRIYEQYF.

The J gene is TRBJ2-1, the V gene TRBV6-5, with D hard to call. With 0 bases removed from V and 9 bases from J, the gap between germline ends came to 12 bases. CDR3 size: 14 residues. From germline, CDR1 is MNHEY and CDR2 SVGAGI. The CDR3, as DNA: TGTGCCAGCAGTTACTCGGCAGTTCGGAGTGAGCAGTTCTTC. It encodes CASSYSAVRSEQFF.

As concerns this clone: Other DNA sequences in the sample encode the same CDR3. This rearrangement joins TRBV3-1 (or the pseudogene TRBV3-2) to TRBJ2-2; 8 positions match TRBD2. With V trimmed by 1 base and J by 5 bases, 3 bases remained unmatched. Germline CDR1 LGHDT, CDR2 YNNKEL (reference sequence). This CDR3 comprises 15 residues. The CDR3 spells CASSQVSGGTGELFF. The CDR3 DNA reads TGTGCCAGCAGCCAAGTATCGGGGGGGACCGGGGAGCTGTTTTTT.

This chain connects TRBV5-1 to TRBJ2-7; 13 nucleotides align to TRBD2. The CDR3 has 17 residues. Trimming took 4 bases from V and 2 from J; bases not matched to a gene: 9. CDR1 SGHRS and CDR2 YFSETQ come from the germline V gene. CDR3 in DNA: TGCGCCAGCAGCCCGTTCTTTACTAGCGGGGGGGCCTACGAGCAGTACTTC. It specifies CASSPFFTSGGAYEQYF.

The V gene is TRBV2, the J gene TRBJ2-7, with D maybe TRBD2 (6 bases). Germline V gene lookup returns CDR1 SNHLY and CDR2 FYNNEI. The CDR3 runs 12 residues. Between the trimmed V and J ends, which lost 4 bases and 12 bases, there was a span of 16 bases. The DNA of the CDR3 is TGTGCCAGCAGTGGGGGGGAACCCAGTAGGTACTTC. It yields the protein CASSGGEPSRYF.

This clone was picked up a small number of times. CDR3 sequence reads: CASSLGAGEGTKNIQYF. For the CDR3, the DNA is TGTGCCAGCAGCTTGGGCGCAGGGGAGGGAACCAAAAACATTCAGTACTTC. The rearrangement uses TRBV5-8 and TRBJ2-4, with D tentatively TRBD2 (7 bases). The CDR3 covers 17 residues. V lost 0 bases to trimming and J lost 2 bases, with 15 bases between them. The germline gives CDR1 SGHTS, CDR2 YDEGEE.

The CDR3 DNA is TGTGCCAGCAGCCAAGTCAGGGTAGATCTCTATGGCTACACCTTC. This codes for CASSQVRVDLYGYTF. This rearrangement joins TRBV3-1 (or the pseudogene TRBV3-2) to TRBJ1-2, with D perhaps TRBD1 (5 bases). Germline CDR1 reads LGHDT; CDR2 reads YNNKEL (reference sequence). Trimming cost V 1 base and J 4 bases, with 13 bases left between them. The CDR3 extends over 15 amino acids.

This chain links TRBV7-9 with TRBJ2-2, with TRBD1 identical over 8 bases. J lost 7 bases, V lost 5 bases, and 15 bases had no gene match. The CDR3 covers 17 residues. Per the germline V gene, CDR1 is SEHNR and CDR2 is FQNEAQ (reference sequence). CDR3 region: CASSALPGQGVSGELFF. CDR3 sequence (DNA): TGTGCCAGCAGCGCGCTCCCCGGACAGGGAGTTAGCGGGGAGCTGTTTTTT.

The chain has TRBV5-4 and TRBJ1-6; the D is unclear. This CDR3 spans 14 amino acids. Germline values: CDR1 SGHNT, CDR2 YYREEE (reference sequence). V gave up 1 base and J gave up 5 bases, with 7 bases separating them. CDR3 region: CASSLSGNNSPLHF. The DNA for the CDR3 is TGTGCCAGCAGCTTGTCTGGCAATAATTCACCCCTCCACTTT.

This clone was seen once. The chain combines TRBV27 with TRBJ2-7; 7 bases line up with TRBD1. The V gene's germline CDR1 is MNHEY and CDR2 SMNVEV (reference sequence). The CDR3 is 13 amino acids. V was pared by 8 bases and J by 1 base, with 5 bases of the junction left unmatched. This CDR3 reads CASGDRRSYEQYF. The CDR3 nucleotides are TGTGCCAGCGGGGACAGACGATCCTACGAGCAGTACTTC.

The chain uses TRBV29-1 and TRBJ2-1; possible D gene TRBD2, 5 bases. Trimming removed 8 bases at V and 6 bases at J, with 14 bases between. Germline CDR1 SQVTM, CDR2 ANQGSEA. This CDR3 has 12 amino acids. This CDR3 is CSTRGYANEQFF. CDR3 sequence (DNA): TGCAGCACTCGCGGGTACGCCAATGAGCAGTTCTTC.

The gene calls are TRBV2 and TRBJ1-2; D gene ambiguous. The germline CDR1 and CDR2 sequences are SNHLY and FYNNEI. The CDR3 loop spans 14 amino acids. Trimming shortened V by 8 bases and J by 5 bases, and 18 bases separated the two germline ends. In DNA, the CDR3 is TGTGCCAGCCTTGAGGGTAAGGGAGAATATGGCTACACCTTC. It is translated as CASLEGKGEYGYTF. Using reference TRBV2 and TRBJ1-2 for the parts outside the CDR3, the full variable domain is EPEVTQTPSHQVTQMGQEVILRCVPISNHLYFYWYRQILGQKVEFLVSFYNNEISEKSEIFDDQFSVERPDGSNFTLKIRSTKLEDSAMYFCASLEGKGEYGYTFGSGTRLTVV.

The chain uses TRBV6-5 and TRBJ2-1, with TRBD2 identical over 8 bases. CDR1 is MNHEY, CDR2 SVGAGI, per germline. The CDR3 spans 11 residues. The ends lost 10 bases at V and 12 bases at J; junction bases unmatched: 8. CDR3: CATGLEKLQFF. CDR3 coding DNA: TGTGCCACGGGACTAGAAAAATTGCAGTTCTTC.

The J gene is TRBJ1-1, the V gene TRBV30; D is unresolved. CDR3 length: 13 residues. Trimming stripped 0 bases from V and 4 bases from J, with 9 bases between. The V gene's germline CDR1 is GTSNPN and CDR2 SVGIG (reference sequence). The CDR3 sequence: CAWSVLDPTEAFF. The CDR3 nucleotides read TGTGCCTGGAGTGTACTCGACCCCACTGAAGCTTTCTTT. The entire variable domain, with the rest obtained from reference TRBV30 and TRBJ1-1, is as follows: SQTIHQWPATLVQPVGSPLSLECTVEGTSNPNLYWYRQAAGRGLQLLFYSVGIGQISSEVPQNLSASRPQDRQFILSSKKLLLSDSGFYLCAWSVLDPTEAFFGQGTRLTVV.

The rearrangement uses TRBV12-5 and TRBJ2-2; TRBD2 is a possible D gene (5 bases). CDR3 length: 13 amino acids. Germline V lookup: CDR1 LGHNT, CDR2 FRNRAP. Trimming pared 8 bases from V and 7 bases from J, leaving 14 bases between. The CDR3 nucleotides read TGTGCTAGTTGCCGGGAAGTTGGCGGGGAGCTGTTTTTT. It yields the protein CASCREVGGELFF. Using reference TRBV12-5 and TRBJ2-2 for the parts outside the CDR3, the full variable domain is DARVTQTPRHKVTEMGQEVTMRCQPILGHNTVFWYRQTMMQGLELLAYFRNRAPLDDSGMPKDRFSAEMPDATLATLKIQPSEPRDSAVYFCASCREVGGELFFGEGSRLTVL.

This clone turned up a few times. The V gene is TRBV10-1, the J gene TRBJ1-5; D might be TRBD1 (6 bases). This CDR3 region has 15 residues. The germline V and J ends were trimmed by 5 bases and 7 bases, with 18 bases remaining between them. The V gene's germline CDR1 is WNHNN and CDR2 SYGVQD (reference sequence). CDR3: CASSRSRGATQPQHF. The CDR3 DNA reads TGCGCCAGCAGTCGGAGCAGGGGCGCGACGCAGCCCCAGCATTTT.

V usage is TRBV28 and J usage is TRBJ1-2; D is uncertain. V lost 2 bases to trimming and J lost 3 bases, with 10 bases between them. From germline, CDR1 is MDHEN and CDR2 SYDVKM. This CDR3 has 14 residues. For the CDR3, the DNA is TGTGCCAGCAGTTTAGGTACACAGCACTATGGCTACACCTTC. Amino acid sequence: CASSLGTQHYGYTF.